This T cell receptor beta chain was observed in a study of regulatory T cells in long-lasting Graves disease. Findings and caveats of the study: Between persistent patients, a few thousand public clonotypes were shared, exceeding the approximately 870 shared between new patients. Persistent disease preferred TRBV28, TRBJ1-2 and TRBJ2-5; new disease, TRBV20-1 and TRBJ2-1.

This sample's time point: persistent/refractory GD, antithyroid drugs over 5 years with positive TRAb. Construction of the TCR library relied on RNA isolated from PBMCs. The diagnosis of Graves' disease used American Thyroid Association guidelines. Patient provenance is recorded as an endocrinology department in Xi'an, China. V dropped 4 bases and J dropped 0 bases, with 12 bases sitting between them. The germline V gene has CDR1 MNHEY and CDR2 SVGAGI. This CDR3 has 15 residues. TCR beta libraries were built with iRepertoire HTBI primers and Arm-PCR of CDR3 regions. TCRdb re-analysed the multiplex PCR reads in MiXCR, keeping a single row per CDR3 protein. The repertoire includes a few hundred thousand distinct CDR3 sequences, 20% to 25% of them detected once, and under 15% sits in the top ten. This clonotype was detected many times. Antigen: not known.

The source was peripheral blood mononuclear cells (PBMCs), collected when the disease was refractory, from a patient treated with antithyroid drugs. The clonotype was recovered from a female donor with Graves disease. The V gene is TRBV6-5, the J gene TRBJ2-5; D might be TRBD2 (5 bases). The DNA for the CDR3 is TGTGCCAGCAGTTTGATGAGGGAGAACCAAGAGACCCAGTACTTC. This codes for CASSLMRENQETQYF.